This TCR beta chain was observed in a study of T-cell reconstitution after alpha-beta-depleted transplantation in children. Study-level points and caveats: Recipient T cells and thymic progenitors that survived gave rise to the high TCRbeta diversity observed at day 60 in some patients. The origin of alpha-beta T cells about two months after transplant was reportedly several hundred expanded graft clones. T-cell counts and diversity at one year post-transplant came mainly from newly produced T cells.

A library of TCRbeta sequences, prepared with unique molecular identifiers, was generated. TCRdb analysed the PCR reads with MiXCR anew, one entry per CDR3 protein. The table has around 300,000 distinct CDR3 sequences, 10% seen once. This CDR3 region has 11 residues. Germline loops: CDR1 ENHRY, CDR2 SYGVKD. Trimming cost V 2 bases and J 5 bases, with 3 bases left between them. The sample holds many counts of this clonotype. Its antigen is unidentified. The source is a boy less than two years old with acute myeloid leukemia, due to receive a stem cell transplant. This sample comprised PBMCs, obtained before TCRalphabeta/CD19-depleted stem cell transplant. The rearrangement joins TRBV10-3 to TRBJ2-5; D unclear. In DNA form, the CDR3 reads TGTGCCATCAGTGAGGGGGAGACCCAGTACTTC. Translation: CAISEGETQYF.